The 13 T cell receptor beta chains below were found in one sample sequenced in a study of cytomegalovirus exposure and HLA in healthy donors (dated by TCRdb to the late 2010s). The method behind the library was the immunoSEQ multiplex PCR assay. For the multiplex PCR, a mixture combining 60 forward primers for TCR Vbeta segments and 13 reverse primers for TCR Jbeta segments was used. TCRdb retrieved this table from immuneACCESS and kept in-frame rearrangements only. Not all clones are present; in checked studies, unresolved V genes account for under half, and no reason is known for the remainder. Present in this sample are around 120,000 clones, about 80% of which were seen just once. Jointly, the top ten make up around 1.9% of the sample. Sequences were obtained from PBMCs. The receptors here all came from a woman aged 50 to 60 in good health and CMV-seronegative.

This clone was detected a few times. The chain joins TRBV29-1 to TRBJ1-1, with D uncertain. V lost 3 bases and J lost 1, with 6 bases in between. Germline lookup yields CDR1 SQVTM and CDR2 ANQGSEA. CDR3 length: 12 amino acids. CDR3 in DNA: TGCAGCGTTGAGGCCGCGAACACTGAAGCTTTCTTT. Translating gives CSVEAANTEAFF. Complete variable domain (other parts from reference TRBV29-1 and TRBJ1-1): SAVISQKPSRDICQRGTSLTIQCQVDSQVTMMFWYRQQPGQSLTLIATANQGSEATYESGFVIDKFPISRPNLTFSTLTVSNMSPEDSSIYLCSVEAANTEAFFGQGTRLTVV.

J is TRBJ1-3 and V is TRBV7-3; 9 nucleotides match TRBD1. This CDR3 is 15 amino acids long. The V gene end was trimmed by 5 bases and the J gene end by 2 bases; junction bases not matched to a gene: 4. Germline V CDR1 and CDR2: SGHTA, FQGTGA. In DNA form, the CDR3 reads TGTGCCAGCAGCATCGACAGGGGGACTGGAAACACCATATATTTT. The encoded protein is CASSIDRGTGNTIYF.

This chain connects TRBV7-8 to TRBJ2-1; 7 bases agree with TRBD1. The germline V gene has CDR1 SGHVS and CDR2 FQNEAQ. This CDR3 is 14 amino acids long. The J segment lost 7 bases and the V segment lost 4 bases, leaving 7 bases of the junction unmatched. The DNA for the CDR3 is TGTGCCAGCAGCTCAAGGACAGGTGGGAATGAGCAGTTCTTC. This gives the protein CASSSRTGGNEQFF.

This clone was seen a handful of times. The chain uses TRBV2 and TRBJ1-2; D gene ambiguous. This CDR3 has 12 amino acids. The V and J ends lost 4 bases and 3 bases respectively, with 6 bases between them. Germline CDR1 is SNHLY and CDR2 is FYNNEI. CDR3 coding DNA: TGTGCCAGCAGTGGACATGACTATGGCTACACCTTC. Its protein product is CASSGHDYGYTF.

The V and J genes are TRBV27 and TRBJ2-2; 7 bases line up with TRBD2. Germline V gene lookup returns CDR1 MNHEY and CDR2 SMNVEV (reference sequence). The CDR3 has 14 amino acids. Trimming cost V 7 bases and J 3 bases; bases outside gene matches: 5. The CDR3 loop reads CASKGLADTGELFF. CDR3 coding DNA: TGTGCCAGCAAGGGCCTAGCGGACACCGGGGAGCTGTTTTTT.

The CDR3 nucleotides read TGTGCCAGCACCCGGGAGGGGGCTAACGAGCAGTACTTC. Its translation: CASTREGANEQYF. The chain has TRBV2 and TRBJ2-7; D is perhaps TRBD2 (8 bases). The length of the CDR3 is 13 residues. Germline CDR1 SNHLY, CDR2 FYNNEI. The V and J ends lost 7 bases and 5 bases respectively, with 15 bases between them.

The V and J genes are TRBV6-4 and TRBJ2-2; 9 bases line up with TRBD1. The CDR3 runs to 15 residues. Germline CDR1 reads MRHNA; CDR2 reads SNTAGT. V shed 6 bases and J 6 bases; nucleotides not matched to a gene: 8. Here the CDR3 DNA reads TGTGCCAGCAGAGGTACAGGGGGCCCCGCCGGGGAGCTGTTTTTT. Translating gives CASRGTGGPAGELFF.

CDR3 sequence (DNA): TGCGCCAGCAGCCTCGGCACGGGACAAAATGAAAAACTGTTTTTT. Its translation is CASSLGTGQNEKLFF. The rearrangement joins TRBV4-3 to TRBJ1-4; D possibly corresponds to TRBD1 (6 bases). V lost 4 bases and J lost 5, with 14 bases in between. This CDR3 comprises 15 residues. In germline, CDR1 is LGHNA, CDR2 YSLEER.

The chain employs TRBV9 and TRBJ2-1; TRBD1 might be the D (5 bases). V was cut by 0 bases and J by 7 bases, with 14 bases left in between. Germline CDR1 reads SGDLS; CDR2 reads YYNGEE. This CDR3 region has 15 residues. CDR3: CASSVGSRQGNEQFF. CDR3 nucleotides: TGTGCCAGCAGCGTAGGCTCACGCCAGGGAAATGAGCAGTTCTTC.

CDR3 coding DNA: TGTGCCAGCTCACCGGTACAGGGGAACACTGAAGCTTTCTTT. Encoded protein: CASSPVQGNTEAFF. J is TRBJ1-1 and V is TRBV18; possible D gene TRBD1, 6 bases. The V gene lost 3 bases and the J gene lost 1 base, with 9 bases spanning the gap. The CDR3 extends over 14 amino acids. The germline V gene has CDR1 KGHSH and CDR2 LQKENI.

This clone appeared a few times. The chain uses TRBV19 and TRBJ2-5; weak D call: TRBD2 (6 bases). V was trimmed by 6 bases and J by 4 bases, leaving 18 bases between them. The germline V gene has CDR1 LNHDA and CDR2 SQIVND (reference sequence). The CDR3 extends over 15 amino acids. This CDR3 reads CASSLNLEGGETQYF. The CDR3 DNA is TGTGCCAGTAGCTTAAACCTGGAGGGAGGAGAGACCCAGTACTTC.

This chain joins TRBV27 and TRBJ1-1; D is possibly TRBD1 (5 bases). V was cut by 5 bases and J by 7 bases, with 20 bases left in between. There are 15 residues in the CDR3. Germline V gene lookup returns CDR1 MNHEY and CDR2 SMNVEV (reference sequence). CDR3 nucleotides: TGTGCCAGCAGTCTCACCCCTCGTCGGCAGGGTGAAGCTTTCTTT. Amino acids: CASSLTPRRQGEAFF.

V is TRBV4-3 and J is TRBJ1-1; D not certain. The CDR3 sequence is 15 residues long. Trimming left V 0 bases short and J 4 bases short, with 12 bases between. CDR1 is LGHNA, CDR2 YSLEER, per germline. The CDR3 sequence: CASSQDEGSGTEAFF. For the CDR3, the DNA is TGCGCCAGCAGCCAAGATGAGGGATCGGGCACTGAAGCTTTCTTT.